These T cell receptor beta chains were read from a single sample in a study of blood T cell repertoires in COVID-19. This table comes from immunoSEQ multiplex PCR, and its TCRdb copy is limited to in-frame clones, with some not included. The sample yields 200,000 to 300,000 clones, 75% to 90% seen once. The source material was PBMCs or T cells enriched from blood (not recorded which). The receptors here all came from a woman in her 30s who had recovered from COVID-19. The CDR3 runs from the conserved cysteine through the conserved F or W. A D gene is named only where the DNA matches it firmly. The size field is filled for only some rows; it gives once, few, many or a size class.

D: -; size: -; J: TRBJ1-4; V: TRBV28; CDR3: CASSSNNEKLFF; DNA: TGTGCCAGCAGTTCCAATAATGAAAAACTGTTTTTT
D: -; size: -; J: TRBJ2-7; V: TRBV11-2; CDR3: CASRPQGTYNEQYF; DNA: TGTGCCAGCAGACCCCAGGGGACCTACAACGAGCAGTACTTC
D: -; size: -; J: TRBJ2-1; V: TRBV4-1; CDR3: CASSHGRRESGNEQFF; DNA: TGCGCCAGCAGCCATGGTCGGCGGGAATCGGGCAATGAGCAGTTCTTC
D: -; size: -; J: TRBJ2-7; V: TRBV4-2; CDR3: CASSQEPGSQYEQYF; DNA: TGTGCCAGCAGCCAAGAACCCGGGAGTCAATACGAGCAGTACTTC
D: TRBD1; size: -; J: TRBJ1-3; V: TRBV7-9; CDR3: CASSTDRAYSGNTIYF; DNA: TGTGCCAGCAGCACGGACAGGGCCTACTCTGGAAACACCATATATTTT
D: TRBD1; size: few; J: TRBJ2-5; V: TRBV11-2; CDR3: CASSPSQGWGETQYF; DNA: TGTGCCAGCAGCCCATCACAGGGGTGGGGAGAGACCCAGTACTTC
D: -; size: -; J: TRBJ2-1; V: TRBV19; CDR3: CASSKTHRVGEQFF; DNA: TGTGCCAGTAGTAAGACCCACAGGGTCGGTGAGCAGTTCTTC
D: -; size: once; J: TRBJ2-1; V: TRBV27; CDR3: CASSSGLFEQFF; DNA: TGTGCCAGCAGTTCTGGACTGTTTGAGCAGTTCTTC
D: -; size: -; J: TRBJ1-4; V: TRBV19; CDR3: CASRTLNEKLFF; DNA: TGTGCCAGCCGAACCCTAAATGAAAAACTGTTTTTT
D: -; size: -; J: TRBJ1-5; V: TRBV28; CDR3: CASSALARISNQPQHF; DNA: TGTGCCAGCAGTGCCCTGGCCAGGATTAGCAATCAGCCCCAGCATTTT
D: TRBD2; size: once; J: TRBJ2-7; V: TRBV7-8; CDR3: CASRTGTSQPYEQYF; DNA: TGTGCCAGCAGAACCGGGACTAGCCAACCCTACGAGCAGTACTTC
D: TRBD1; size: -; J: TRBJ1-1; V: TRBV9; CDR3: CASSVLQGAGTEAFF; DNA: TGTGCCAGCAGCGTCCTACAGGGGGCCGGCACTGAAGCTTTCTTT
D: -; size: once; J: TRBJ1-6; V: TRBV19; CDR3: CASSITPEGSPLHF; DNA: TGTGCCAGTAGTATCACTCCAGAGGGTTCACCCCTCCACTTT
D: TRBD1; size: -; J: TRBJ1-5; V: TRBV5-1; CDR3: CASSRTGSINQPQHF; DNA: TGCGCCAGCAGTCGGACAGGGAGTATCAATCAGCCCCAGCATTTT
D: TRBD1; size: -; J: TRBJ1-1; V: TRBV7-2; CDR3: CASSPRPGQGNEAFF; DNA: TGTGCCAGCAGCCCACGCCCGGGACAGGGGAATGAAGCTTTCTTT
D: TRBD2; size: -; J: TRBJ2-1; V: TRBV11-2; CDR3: CASSPGLAFNEQFF; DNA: TGTGCCAGCAGCCCGGGACTAGCGTTCAATGAGCAGTTCTTC
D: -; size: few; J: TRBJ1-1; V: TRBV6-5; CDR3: CASSSTGSEAFF; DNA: TGTGCCAGCAGTTCCACAGGGAGTGAAGCTTTCTTT
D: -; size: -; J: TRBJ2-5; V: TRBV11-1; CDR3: CASSLLRTQETQYF; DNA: TGTGCCAGCAGCTTATTACGTACTCAAGAGACCCAGTACTTC
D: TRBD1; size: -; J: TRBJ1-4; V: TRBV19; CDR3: CASSISGGASNEKLFF; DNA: TGTGCCAGTAGTATATCAGGGGGCGCCTCCAATGAAAAACTGTTTTTT
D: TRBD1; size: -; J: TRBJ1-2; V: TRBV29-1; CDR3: CSVDGQGVYGYTF; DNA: TGCAGCGTCGACGGACAGGGGGTCTATGGCTACACCTTC
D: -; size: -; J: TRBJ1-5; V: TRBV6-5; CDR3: CASSYSKGRGEPQHF; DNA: TGTGCCAGCAGTTACTCGAAGGGCAGGGGTGAGCCCCAGCATTTT
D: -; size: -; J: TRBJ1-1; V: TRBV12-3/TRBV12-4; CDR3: CASSFGGLEAFF; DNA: TGTGCCAGCAGTTTTGGGGGGTTGGAAGCTTTCTTT
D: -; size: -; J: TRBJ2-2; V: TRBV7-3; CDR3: CASSPQPGGGELFF; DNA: TGTGCCAGCAGCCCACAGCCTGGTGGCGGGGAGCTGTTTTTT
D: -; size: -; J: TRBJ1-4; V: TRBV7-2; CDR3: CASSFGQLGEKLFF; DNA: TGTGCCAGCAGCTTTGGACAGTTAGGGGAAAAACTGTTTTTT
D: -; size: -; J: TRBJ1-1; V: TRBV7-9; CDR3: CASSLLSDTEAFF; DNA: TGTGCCAGCAGCTTATTATCGGACACTGAAGCTTTCTTT
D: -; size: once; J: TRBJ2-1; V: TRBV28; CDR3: CITFASYNEQFF; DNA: TGTATAACTTTTGCCTCCTACAATGAGCAGTTCTTC
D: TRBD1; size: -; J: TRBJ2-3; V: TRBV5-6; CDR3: CASSLQGSGTDTQYF; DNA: TGTGCCAGCAGCTTACAGGGGTCTGGCACAGATACGCAGTATTTT
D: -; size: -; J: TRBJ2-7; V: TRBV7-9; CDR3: CASSPRLSSYEQYF; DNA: TGTGCCAGCAGCCCCCGACTGAGCTCCTACGAGCAGTACTTC
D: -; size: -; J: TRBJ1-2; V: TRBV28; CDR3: CAFGGTEYGYTF; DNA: TGTGCCTTCGGGGGGACCGAGTATGGCTACACCTTC
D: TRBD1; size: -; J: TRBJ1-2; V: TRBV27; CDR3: CASSPRTGHFYGYTF; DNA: TGTGCCAGCAGTCCCCGGACAGGACACTTCTATGGCTACACCTTC
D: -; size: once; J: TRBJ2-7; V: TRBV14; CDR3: CASSRGGANSYEQYF; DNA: TGTGCCAGCAGCCGGGGGGGGGCGAATTCCTACGAGCAGTACTTC
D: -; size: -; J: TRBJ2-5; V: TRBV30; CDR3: CAWSRQGGQETQYF; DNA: TGTGCCTGGAGTAGGCAGGGGGGCCAAGAGACCCAGTACTTC
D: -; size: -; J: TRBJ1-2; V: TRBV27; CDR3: CASSSRDTGRGYTF; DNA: TGTGCCAGCAGTTCAAGGGACACGGGGCGAGGCTACACCTTC
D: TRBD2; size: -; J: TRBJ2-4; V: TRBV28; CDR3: CASSSPGSGTRGDIQYF; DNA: TGTGCCAGCAGTTCCCCAGGATCCGGGACTAGGGGGGACATTCAGTACTTC
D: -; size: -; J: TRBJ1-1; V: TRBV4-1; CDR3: CASSQEGQMNTEAFF; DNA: TGCGCCAGCAGCCAAGAGGGCCAGATGAACACTGAAGCTTTCTTT
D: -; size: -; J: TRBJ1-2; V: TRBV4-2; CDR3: CASSQGFMGQNYGYTF; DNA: TGTGCCAGCAGCCAAGGTTTTATGGGACAAAACTATGGCTACACCTTC
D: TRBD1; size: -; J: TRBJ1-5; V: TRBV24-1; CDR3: CATSDTGTGGRGTQHF; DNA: TGTGCCACCAGTGACACCGGGACAGGGGGACGGGGGACCCAGCATTTT